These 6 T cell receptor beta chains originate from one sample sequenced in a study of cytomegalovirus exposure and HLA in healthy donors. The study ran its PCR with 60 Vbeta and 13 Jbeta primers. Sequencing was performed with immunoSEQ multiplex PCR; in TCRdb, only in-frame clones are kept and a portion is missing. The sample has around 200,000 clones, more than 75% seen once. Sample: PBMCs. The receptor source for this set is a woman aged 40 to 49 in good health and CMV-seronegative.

The CDR3 region is CASIRLGRNTEAFF. The CDR3 DNA reads TGTGCCAGCATTCGTTTGGGGAGGAACACTGAAGCTTTCTTT. The chain is built from TRBV27 and TRBJ1-1; no clear D gene. Germline V gene sequence: CDR1 MNHEY, CDR2 SMNVEV (reference sequence). Trimming pared 7 bases from V and 1 base from J, leaving 13 bases between. CDR3 length equals 14 residues.

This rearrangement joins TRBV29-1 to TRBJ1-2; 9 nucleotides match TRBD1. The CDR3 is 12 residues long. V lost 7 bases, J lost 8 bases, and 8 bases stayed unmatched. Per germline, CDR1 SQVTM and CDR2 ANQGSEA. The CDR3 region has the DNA TGCAGCGGGAGACAGGGGGAAGGAGGCTACACCTTC. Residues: CSGRQGEGGYTF.

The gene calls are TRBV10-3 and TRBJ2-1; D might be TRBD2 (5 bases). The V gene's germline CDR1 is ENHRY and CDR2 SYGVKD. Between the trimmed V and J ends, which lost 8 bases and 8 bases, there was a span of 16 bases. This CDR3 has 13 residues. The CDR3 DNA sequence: TGTGCCATCCGTGTTGGTGGGAGCTATGAGCAGTTCTTC. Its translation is CAIRVGGSYEQFF.

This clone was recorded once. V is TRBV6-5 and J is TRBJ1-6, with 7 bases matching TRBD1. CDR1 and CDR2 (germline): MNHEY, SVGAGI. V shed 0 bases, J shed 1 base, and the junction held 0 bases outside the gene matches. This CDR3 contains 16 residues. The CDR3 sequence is CASSYSTGSYNSPLHF. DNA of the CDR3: TGTGCCAGCAGTTACTCGACAGGGTCCTATAATTCACCCCTCCACTTT.

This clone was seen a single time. CDR3 sequence (DNA): TGTGCCAGCAGTGAGCAGGGGGCTAACACTGAAGCTTTCTTT. Amino acids: CASSEQGANTEAFF. This sequence joins TRBV2 and TRBJ1-1, with 8 nucleotides matching TRBD1. The CDR3 contains 14 residues. Trimming took 3 bases from V and 2 from J; bases not matched to a gene: 2. CDR1 SNHLY and CDR2 FYNNEI come from the germline V gene.

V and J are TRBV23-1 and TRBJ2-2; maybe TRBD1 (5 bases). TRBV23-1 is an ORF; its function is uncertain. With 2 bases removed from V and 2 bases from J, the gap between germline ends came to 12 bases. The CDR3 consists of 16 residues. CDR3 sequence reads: CASSQPKDINTGELFF. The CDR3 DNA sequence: TGCGCCAGCAGTCAACCCAAGGACATTAACACCGGGGAGCTGTTTTTT.